Listed below are T cell receptor beta chains from one sample, sequenced in a study of cytomegalovirus exposure and HLA in healthy donors. Measured with immunoSEQ multiplex PCR; TCRdb has only the in-frame clones, and not every one. This sample's table has about 190,000 clones. The sequenced sample was PBMCs. The receptor set was obtained from a woman under 40 in good health and CMV-seropositive. Both conserved end residues are part of each CDR3. The order of the fields is V gene, J gene, D gene, CDR3 protein, CDR3 DNA. The D gene is left open where the match is weak.

TRBV2	TRBJ2-7	-	CASSEVLPTTRGEQYF	TGTGCCAGCAGTGAAGTCCTTCCTACCACACGGGGCGAGCAGTACTTC
TRBV5-1	TRBJ1-5	-	CASSLSGADQPQHF	TGCGCCAGCAGCTTGTCAGGGGCCGATCAGCCCCAGCATTTT
TRBV29-1	TRBJ1-2	TRBD1	CSVEGQGVSYTF	TGCAGCGTTGAAGGACAGGGAGTTAGCTACACCTTC
TRBV6-5	TRBJ2-7	-	CASSIAISSYEQYF	TGTGCCAGCAGTATAGCGATCAGCTCCTACGAGCAGTACTTC
TRBV7-2	TRBJ2-3	TRBD2	CASSLIAGADTQYF	TGTGCCAGCAGCTTAATAGCGGGAGCAGATACGCAGTATTTT
TRBV7-9	TRBJ1-4	-	CASSIGQTTNEKLFF	TGTGCCAGCAGCATCGGACAGACAACTAATGAAAAACTGTTTTTT
TRBV5-6	TRBJ1-2	TRBD1	CASSTRDRGDSYGYTF	TGTGCCAGCAGCACCCGGGACAGGGGCGATTCCTATGGCTACACCTTC
TRBV28	TRBJ2-7	TRBD2	CASSLQGTSGAYEQYF	TGTGCCAGCAGTTTACAGGGGACTAGCGGGGCCTACGAGCAGTACTTC
TRBV2	TRBJ2-1	TRBD2	CASSVTSGSSYNEQFF	TGTGCCAGCAGTGTAACTAGCGGGAGCTCCTACAATGAGCAGTTCTTC
TRBV18	TRBJ1-4	-	CASSPLVPGGYEKLFF	TGTGCCAGCTCACCACTCGTCCCCGGGGGGTATGAAAAACTGTTTTTT
TRBV6-1	TRBJ1-2	TRBD1	CASSEGWTGGNYGYTF	TGTGCCAGCAGTGAAGGATGGACAGGGGGCAACTATGGCTACACCTTC
TRBV6-1	TRBJ2-2	TRBD1	CASSPRTGESGELFF	TGTGCCAGCAGTCCTCGGACAGGGGAATCCGGGGAGCTGTTTTTT
TRBV27	TRBJ1-1	TRBD1	CASSLYGTGDTEAFF	TGTGCCAGCAGTTTATACGGGACAGGGGATACTGAAGCTTTCTTT
TRBV5-4	TRBJ2-7	-	CASSLQGNSYEQYF	TGTGCCAGCAGCCTGCAGGGAAACTCCTACGAGCAGTACTTC
TRBV6-5	TRBJ2-7	-	CASSYSAGDGAYEQYF	TGTGCCAGCAGTTACTCGGCAGGGGATGGGGCCTACGAGCAGTACTTC
TRBV15	TRBJ2-7	-	CATSRDRGMFYEQYF	TGTGCCACCAGCAGAGATCGTGGCATGTTCTACGAGCAGTACTTC
TRBV5-1	TRBJ2-1	-	CASSLATSYNEQFF	TGCGCCAGCAGCTTAGCTACCTCCTACAATGAGCAGTTCTTC
TRBV5-4	TRBJ1-6	-	CASSLAMGRTTFSYNSPLHF	TGTGCCAGCAGCTTGGCCATGGGACGGACTACGTTCTCCTATAATTCACCCCTCCACTTT
TRBV4-1	TRBJ2-5	TRBD2	CASSQGTSGETQYF	TGCGCCAGCAGCCAAGGTACTAGCGGGGAGACCCAGTACTTC
TRBV19	TRBJ1-2	TRBD1	CASSRRGQGASGYTF	TGTGCCAGTAGCCGGAGGGGACAGGGGGCGAGCGGCTACACCTTC
TRBV28	TRBJ1-2	-	CASSLQVNYGYTF	TGTGCCAGCAGTTTACAGGTCAACTATGGCTACACCTTC
TRBV5-4	TRBJ2-7	TRBD1	CASSRGQGNYEQYF	TGTGCCAGCAGCCGCGGACAGGGGAACTACGAGCAGTACTTC
TRBV18	TRBJ1-1	-	CASSPNMNTEAFF	TGTGCCAGCTCACCCAACATGAACACTGAAGCTTTCTTT
TRBV7-9	TRBJ1-4	TRBD1	CASSFGQVTNEKLFF	TGTGCCAGCAGCTTTGGACAGGTGACTAATGAAAAACTGTTTTTT